This record looks at one T cell receptor beta chain sequence and its context. In the authors' methods: Using reference gene primer amplification, nucleated cell counts were estimated. The table came from immunoSEQ multiplex PCR; TCRdb's copy has only in-frame clones and leaves some out. From that table come the V and J calls and clone size; the DNA was used to work out D and trimming. This sample has some 260,000 clones, with about 79% found just once. These data are taken from a study of blood T cell repertoires in COVID-19. Study-wide background: Spain, Italy and the United States supplied samples that represented acute and convalescent COVID-19.

Trimming cost V 4 bases and J 2 bases; bases outside gene matches: 5. This CDR3 region has 15 residues. The germline V gene has CDR1 SGHDN and CDR2 FVKESK. This receptor was taken from a man at least 80 years old with acute or convalescent COVID-19. The sequencing sample was made of peripheral blood. This chain uses TRBV14 with TRBJ2-7; 10 positions agree with TRBD1. The CDR3 region is CASSLEGQGTYEQYF. DNA for the CDR3: TGTGCCAGCAGCCTAGAGGGACAGGGGACCTACGAGCAGTACTTC.